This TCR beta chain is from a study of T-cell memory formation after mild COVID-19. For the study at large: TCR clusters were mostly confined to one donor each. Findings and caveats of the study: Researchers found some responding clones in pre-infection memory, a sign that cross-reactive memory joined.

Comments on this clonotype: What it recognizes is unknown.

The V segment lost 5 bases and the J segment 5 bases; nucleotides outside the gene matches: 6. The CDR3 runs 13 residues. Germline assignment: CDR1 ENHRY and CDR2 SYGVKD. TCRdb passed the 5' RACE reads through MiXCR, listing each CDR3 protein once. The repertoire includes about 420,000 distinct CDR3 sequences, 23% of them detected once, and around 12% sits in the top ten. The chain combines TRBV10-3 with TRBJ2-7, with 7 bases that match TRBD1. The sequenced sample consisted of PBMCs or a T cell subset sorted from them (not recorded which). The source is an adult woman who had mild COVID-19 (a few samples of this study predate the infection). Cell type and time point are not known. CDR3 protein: CAISYSGGNEQYF. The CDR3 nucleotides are TGTGCCATCAGTTATTCAGGGGGTAACGAGCAGTACTTC.